Each of the 13 T cell receptor beta chains below was sequenced from the same sample in a study of CD8+ T cells in alopecia areata. Investigators isolated RNA and reverse transcribed it into cDNA to act as the sequencing template. The repertoire was sequenced with immunoSEQ multiplex PCR; TCRdb's copy has only in-frame clones and lacks some. This table holds 120,000 or so clones, around 50% found once. Material for sequencing was NKG2D-low CD8+ T cells sorted from blood. The receptors shown here come from a human donor with alopecia areata.

In its sample, this clone was seen once. The CDR3 coding sequence is TGCAGCGTAGAAACAGGGATGAACACCGGGGAGCTGTTTTTT. Its translation: CSVETGMNTGELFF. This chain links TRBV29-1 with TRBJ2-2, with D possibly being TRBD1 (6 bases). This CDR3 is 14 amino acids long. Germline V lookup: CDR1 SQVTM, CDR2 ANQGSEA. V lost 6 bases and J lost 1, with 12 bases in between.

This clone was seen a handful of times. This chain connects TRBV7-8 to TRBJ2-1; D might be TRBD2 (6 bases). Trimming took off 5 bases at V and 1 base at J, with 15 bases between the two ends. This CDR3 is built from 16 residues. From germline, CDR1 is SGHVS and CDR2 FQNEAQ. In nucleotides, the CDR3 is TGTGCCAGCAGCCCCCTAGAGAGCGGGTCCTACAATGAGCAGTTCTTC. Translating gives CASSPLESGSYNEQFF. Combining the CDR3 with reference TRBV7-8 and TRBJ2-1 gives the whole variable domain GAGVSQSPRYKVAKRGQDVALRCDPISGHVSLFWYQQALGQGPEFLTYFQNEAQLDKSGLPSDRFFAERPEGSVSTLKIQRTQQEDSAVYLCASSPLESGSYNEQFFGPGTRLTVL.

This chain links TRBV2 with TRBJ2-6, with 9 bases identical to TRBD1. The ends lost 9 bases at V and 1 base at J; junction bases unmatched: 4. CDR1 SNHLY and CDR2 FYNNEI come from the germline V gene. The CDR3 sequence is 15 residues long. The CDR3 DNA reads as TGTGCCAGGGGACAGGGTTCGTCTGGGGCCAACGTCCTGACTTTC. It specifies CARGQGSSGANVLTF.

CDR3 nucleotides: TGTGCCAGCAGAGTCGGGACAGGAGAGACCCAGTACTTC. This sequence encodes CASRVGTGETQYF. The rearrangement joins TRBV27 to TRBJ2-5, with 8 bases identical to TRBD1. In germline, CDR1 is MNHEY, CDR2 SMNVEV (reference sequence). With V trimmed by 6 bases and J by 4 bases, 4 bases remained unmatched. The CDR3 contains 13 residues.

This rearrangement joins TRBV30 to TRBJ1-2; no reliable D call. Per germline, CDR1 GTSNPN and CDR2 SVGIG (reference sequence). The CDR3 runs 13 residues. V lost 0 bases and J lost 7, with 12 bases in between. The CDR3, as DNA: TGTGCCTGGAGTGTAGGAGCATCGGGTGGCTACACCTTC. It codes for CAWSVGASGGYTF. Full variable domain (rest looked up from reference TRBV30 and TRBJ1-2): SQTIHQWPATLVQPVGSPLSLECTVEGTSNPNLYWYRQAAGRGLQLLFYSVGIGQISSEVPQNLSASRPQDRQFILSSKKLLLSDSGFYLCAWSVGASGGYTFGSGTRLTVV.

The chain uses TRBV9 and TRBJ1-1; D is undetermined. With 2 bases removed from V and 6 bases from J, the gap between germline ends came to 11 bases. The CDR3 covers 13 residues. Germline V gene sequence: CDR1 SGDLS, CDR2 YYNGEE. The CDR3 here is CASSVGSGSEAFF. CDR3 bases: TGTGCCAGCAGCGTGGGAAGTGGTTCTGAAGCTTTCTTT.

V gene TRBV5-1 combines with J gene TRBJ2-2; D is unclear. The CDR3 has 13 amino acids. Germline V lookup: CDR1 SGHRS, CDR2 YFSETQ. Between the trimmed V and J ends, which lost 3 bases and 0 bases, there was a span of 3 bases. CDR3 sequence (DNA): TGCGCCAGCAGCTCCTCGAACACCGGGGAGCTGTTTTTT. As protein: CASSSSNTGELFF.

The chain combines TRBV5-1 with TRBJ1-2, with no clear D. The germline V gene encodes CDR1 SGHRS and CDR2 YFSETQ. The V and J ends lost 4 bases and 8 bases respectively, with 18 bases between them. The CDR3 runs to 14 residues. The DNA for the CDR3 is TGCGCCAGCAGCGCCGACTCCAGTGAGATGGGCTACACCTTC. This translates into CASSADSSEMGYTF.

The J gene is TRBJ2-5, the V gene TRBV11-2; D remains ambiguous. CDR3 length equals 14 residues. From germline, CDR1 is SGHAT and CDR2 FQNNGV. V gave up 3 bases and J gave up 2 bases, with 10 bases separating them. The chain's CDR3 is CASSFVLEQETQYF. CDR3 in DNA: TGTGCCAGCAGCTTCGTCCTCGAGCAAGAGACCCAGTACTTC.

In its sample, this clone was seen a few times. This chain links TRBV15 with TRBJ2-1; D gene uncertain. The CDR3 runs to 13 residues. Looked up from germline, CDR1 is LNHNV and CDR2 is YYDKDF (reference sequence). V lost 1 base and J lost 8, with 9 bases in between. The CDR3 is CATSRAALDEQFF. The CDR3 DNA reads TGTGCCACCAGCAGAGCTGCCCTGGATGAGCAGTTCTTC.

This clone showed up just a few times. The chain employs TRBV29-1 and TRBJ2-7; D gene unclear. The V gene's germline CDR1 is SQVTM and CDR2 ANQGSEA. V shed 7 bases and J shed 1 base, with 8 bases lying between them. The CDR3 runs to 11 residues. DNA for the CDR3: TGCAGCGGGGCCGGGTCCTACGAGCAGTACTTC. This translates into CSGAGSYEQYF.

This clone was detected a few times. The rearrangement uses TRBV29-1 and TRBJ2-3; TRBD1 might be the D (6 bases). Trimming removed 1 base from V and 5 bases from J, with 10 bases in between. Germline V gives CDR1 SQVTM, CDR2 ANQGSEA. The length of the CDR3 is 13 residues. For the CDR3, the DNA is TGCAGCGTTGAAGCAGGGGCGGTAGATACGCAGTATTTT. Amino acids: CSVEAGAVDTQYF.

V usage is TRBV29-1 and J usage is TRBJ2-2; D not resolved. CDR3 length: 13 amino acids. V was clipped by 6 bases and J by 6 bases, with 14 bases between them. Germline V gives CDR1 SQVTM, CDR2 ANQGSEA. CDR3 region: CSVRAYAAGELFF. CDR3 in DNA: TGCAGCGTCCGGGCTTACGCGGCCGGGGAGCTGTTTTTT.